This TCR beta chain was documented in a study of blood T cell repertoires in COVID-19. Study at large: The samples span acute and convalescent COVID-19 from the United States, Italy and Spain.

Donors were grouped by their self-reported clinical history. All recovered Cohort 3 donors got two negative PCRs, got clearance, or saw symptom resolution. Produced via immunoSEQ multiplex PCR; TCRdb's table is partial and in-frame only. This table holds 180,000 or so clones, approximately 80% found once. V was trimmed by 3 bases and J by 10 bases, leaving 19 bases between them. This CDR3 has 15 amino acids. Germline V gene sequence: CDR1 SGHRS, CDR2 YFSETQ. The rearrangement uses TRBV5-1 and TRBJ1-4, with D possibly matching TRBD1 (5 bases). The sequencing input was PBMCs or T cells enriched from blood (not recorded which). The receptor was derived from a man aged 50 to 59 who had recovered from COVID-19. CDR3 sequence reads: CASSSDTVGGGKLFF. The DNA for the CDR3 is TGCGCCAGCAGCTCGGATACGGTGGGGGGAGGAAAACTGTTTTTT.